These 28 T cell receptor beta chains share one sample of origin, sequenced in a study of blood T cells in healthy people across ages (dated by TCRdb to between 2015 and 2016). Library preparation employed 5' RACE. Sequencing was carried out with an Illumina HiSeq 2500. A second PCR of roughly 7 to 12 cycles was run with a J-beta primer mix and a sample-barcoded 5' primer. The public reads were reanalyzed by TCRdb: fastp trimming at Q25, MiXCR alignment, in-frame beta chains only. Rows are combined by CDR3 protein, so each entry shows the most common genes and DNA. The sample profile shows hundreds of thousands of distinct CDR3 sequences; about 42% of them were found once. The ten largest clones represent roughly 19% of the sample. The sequenced sample consisted of blood. All receptors derive from a man aged 55 to 70 in good health.

The chain is built from TRBV5-1 and TRBJ1-2; D gene unclear. CDR1 and CDR2 from the germline V gene are SGHRS and YFSETQ. Deletions cut 3 bases from V and 3 bases from J, with 18 bases between. This CDR3 is 16 amino acids long. The CDR3 loop is CASSSVGLSEDYGYTF. CDR3 bases: TGCGCCAGCAGCTCAGTCGGGCTTTCAGAGGACTATGGCTACACCTTC.

The chain is built from TRBV2 and TRBJ1-5, with D possibly matching TRBD1 (6 bases). This CDR3 contains 14 residues. V lost 7 bases to trimming and J lost 3 bases, with 13 bases between them. CDR1 is SNHLY, CDR2 FYNNEI, per germline. CDR3 residues: CASNTGTNNQPQHF. The CDR3 bases are TGTGCCAGCAATACCGGGACAAACAATCAGCCCCAGCATTTT.

A few counts support this clonotype. The rearrangement joins TRBV20-1 to TRBJ2-7; 7 bases agree with TRBD1. CDR3 length: 15 residues. CDR1 and CDR2 from the germline V gene are DFQATT and SNEGSKA (reference sequence). Trimming took 2 bases from V and 0 from J; bases not matched to a gene: 7. CDR3 in DNA: TGCAGTGCTAGAAGGGGGACAGTGAACTCCTACGAGCAGTACTTC. Protein sequence: CSARRGTVNSYEQYF.

In its sample, this clonotype was seen a few times. The chain joins TRBV12-3 or TRBV12-4 to TRBJ2-3; D is perhaps TRBD1 (5 bases). Trimming took 3 bases from V and 2 from J, leaving 12 bases between them. CDR3 length: 15 residues. CDR3 in DNA: TGTGCCAGCAGTTTCGGTGGGGCAACCACAGATACGCAGTATTTT. The encoded protein is CASSFGGATTDTQYF.

The chain links TRBV6-6 to TRBJ1-6, with 8 positions matching TRBD1. The V and J ends lost 6 bases and 7 bases, in that order; junction bases with no gene match: 11. CDR3 length equals 16 residues. CDR1 is MNHNY, CDR2 SVGAGI, per germline (reference sequence). The CDR3 reads CASRGDGQGTNSPLHF. DNA for the CDR3: TGTGCCAGCAGGGGTGATGGACAGGGTACGAATTCACCCCTCCACTTT.

The chain has TRBV25-1 and TRBJ2-5; TRBD2 aligns across 7 bases. The CDR3 extends over 13 amino acids. Germline V gene sequence: CDR1 MGHDK, CDR2 SYGVNS. V lost 6 bases and J lost 5; bases outside the gene matches: 6. The CDR3 DNA reads TGTGCCAGCAGACTAGCGATGGGGGAGACCCAGTACTTC. Translated, it gives CASRLAMGETQYF.

The V call is TRBV6-6, the J call TRBJ1-5, with D perhaps matching TRBD1 (6 bases). Germline values: CDR1 MNHNY, CDR2 SVGAGI (reference sequence). Between the trimmed V and J ends, which lost 5 bases and 6 bases, there was a span of 17 bases. The CDR3 totals 15 residues. For the CDR3, the DNA is TGTGCCAGCAGTCACTGGCAGGGGAAGAGTCAGCCCCAGCATTTT. Encoded protein: CASSHWQGKSQPQHF.

This clonotype was seen a handful of times. A much larger clone differs by one base, so this may be a read error. The chain uses TRBV3-1 and TRBJ2-5, with unresolved D. CDR1 is LGHDT and CDR2 is YNNKEL in the germline V gene (reference sequence). The CDR3 extends over 12 amino acids. V lost 3 bases and J lost 11, with 13 bases in between. CDR3 DNA sequence: TGTGCCAGCAGCCATGATGATCCTGAGCAGTACTTC. Protein: CASSHDDPEQYF.

This chain uses TRBV28 with TRBJ2-7; possible D gene TRBD1, 6 bases. Germline CDR1 MDHEN, CDR2 SYDVKM. Trimming took 2 bases from V and 4 from J, leaving 15 bases between them. The CDR3 loop spans 15 amino acids. For the CDR3, the DNA is TGTGCCAGCAGTTTAACTTCAGGGGTTCATTACGAGCAGTACTTC. It codes for CASSLTSGVHYEQYF. The entire variable domain, with the rest obtained from reference TRBV28 and TRBJ2-7, is as follows: DVKVTQSSRYLVKRTGEKVFLECVQDMDHENMFWYRQDPGLGLRLIYFSYDVKMKEKGDIPEGYSVSREKKERFSLILESASTNQTSMYLCASSLTSGVHYEQYFGPGTRLTVT.

The chain carries TRBV20-1 and TRBJ2-5, with D possibly matching TRBD2 (6 bases). The CDR3 is 13 amino acids. The V gene lost 5 bases and the J gene lost 3 bases, with 13 bases spanning the gap. Germline V gives CDR1 DFQATT, CDR2 SNEGSKA (reference sequence). The CDR3 DNA is TGCAGTGCTCAAGGAGGGGCGAAAGAGACCCAGTACTTC. Amino acid sequence: CSAQGGAKETQYF.

This sequence joins TRBV7-9 and TRBJ2-4; D is ambiguous. Germline V gives CDR1 SEHNR, CDR2 FQNEAQ (reference sequence). V lost 4 bases, J lost 5 bases, and 9 bases lay in between. This CDR3 contains 13 residues. The chain's CDR3 is CASSSDNENIQYF. In nucleotides, the CDR3 is TGTGCCAGCAGCTCGGATAACGAAAACATTCAGTACTTC.

CDR3 protein: CASTSLQPQETQYF. Here the CDR3 DNA reads TGTGCCAGCACCTCTTTACAGCCACAAGAGACCCAGTACTTC. The chain combines TRBV5-4 with TRBJ2-5; D remains ambiguous. V was cut by 6 bases and J by 2 bases, with 14 bases left in between. CDR1 and CDR2 (germline): SGHNT, YYREEE (reference sequence). This CDR3 spans 14 amino acids.

The gene calls are TRBV6-4 and TRBJ1-1; TRBD1 matches at 7 bases. V lost 4 bases and J lost 5; bases outside the gene matches: 10. The CDR3 has 15 residues. Germline CDR1 and CDR2: MRHNA and SNTAGT. The CDR3 region has the DNA TGTGCCAGCAGTGCCCGGCCCAGGGGGGAAACTGAAGCTTTCTTT. Protein product: CASSARPRGETEAFF.

V and J are TRBV20-1 and TRBJ1-1; a possible D gene is TRBD1 (6 bases). The length of the CDR3 is 14 residues. The germline V gene encodes CDR1 DFQATT and CDR2 SNEGSKA (reference sequence). Trimming left V 6 bases short and J 1 base short, with 15 bases between. The CDR3 loop is CSASPGVRNTEAFF. CDR3 bases: TGCAGTGCGAGTCCAGGGGTAAGGAACACTGAAGCTTTCTTT.

The rearrangement links TRBV3-1 to TRBJ1-1; D perhaps matches TRBD1 (6 bases). Germline V gives CDR1 LGHDT, CDR2 YNNKEL (reference sequence). With 6 bases removed from V and 2 bases from J, the gap between germline ends came to 10 bases. The length of the CDR3 is 13 residues. DNA for the CDR3: TGTGCCAGCAGAGGACAGCCTAACACTGAAGCTTTCTTT. It encodes CASRGQPNTEAFF. Based on the CDR3 plus reference TRBV3-1 and TRBJ1-1, the full variable domain is DTAVSQTPKYLVTQMGNDKSIKCEQNLGHDTMYWYKQDSKKFLKIMFSYNNKELIINETVPNRFSPKSPDKAHLNLHINSLELGDSAVYFCASRGQPNTEAFFGQGTRLTVV.

The rearrangement joins TRBV12-3 or TRBV12-4 to TRBJ1-2; 10 nucleotides line up with TRBD1. V shed 4 bases and J 8 bases; nucleotides not matched to a gene: 4. This CDR3 has 13 amino acids. DNA for the CDR3: TGTGCCAGCAGTTCGACAGGGGGCGGCGGCTACACCTTC. This translates into CASSSTGGGGYTF.

The chain carries TRBV7-9 and TRBJ2-5; D is possibly TRBD1 (6 bases). V dropped 5 bases and J dropped 4 bases, with 17 bases sitting between them. The CDR3 contains 15 residues. From germline, CDR1 is SEHNR and CDR2 FQNEAQ (reference sequence). As DNA, the CDR3 is TGTGCCAGCAGCCTCAGTGGACAGAGAGGAGAGACCCAGTACTTC. Protein sequence: CASSLSGQRGETQYF. The variable domain in full, with the rest retrieved from reference TRBV7-9 and TRBJ2-5, is DTGVSQNPRHKITKRGQNVTFRCDPISEHNRLYWYRQTLGQGPEFLTYFQNEAQLEKSRLLSDRFSAERPKGSFSTLEIQRTEQGDSAMYLCASSLSGQRGETQYFGPGTRLLVL.

This clonotype was counted between two and nine times. The V and J genes are TRBV7-3 and TRBJ2-5, with D perhaps TRBD1 or TRBD2 (6 bases each). Germline V gives CDR1 SGHTA, CDR2 FQGTGA. CDR3 length: 15 amino acids. V lost 0 bases to trimming and J lost 11 bases, with 19 bases between them. CDR3 amino acids: CASSLTPGAYNEQYF. In DNA form, the CDR3 reads TGTGCCAGCAGCTTAACCCCGGGGGCCTACAATGAGCAGTACTTC.

This clonotype was observed a handful of times. V is TRBV20-1 and J is TRBJ2-5; 8 nucleotides match TRBD2. CDR3 length equals 16 residues. With V trimmed by 0 bases and J by 2 bases, 8 bases remained unmatched. The germline CDR1 and CDR2 sequences are DFQATT and SNEGSKA (reference sequence). CDR3 DNA: TGCAGTGCTAGAGACCGCCGGGTAGCGGGGCAAGAGACCCAGTACTTC. Protein: CSARDRRVAGQETQYF.

This clonotype was detected a few times. V usage is TRBV12-3 or TRBV12-4 and J usage is TRBJ2-1; D is possibly TRBD1 or TRBD2 (5 bases each). V gave up 10 bases and J gave up 4 bases, with 17 bases separating them. This CDR3 contains 14 residues. Written as DNA, the CDR3 is TGTGCCACCCGAGAATCGGGGCCTTACAATGAGCAGTTCTTC. The encoded protein is CATRESGPYNEQFF.

This sequence joins TRBV6-6 and TRBJ1-1; 9 bases are shared with TRBD1. The CDR3 length is 14 residues. Germline V gene sequence: CDR1 MNHNY, CDR2 SVGAGI (reference sequence). Losses at the gene ends were 7 bases for V and 4 bases for J; bases not matched to a gene: 7. CDR3 in amino acids: CASTTGGTSTEAFF. As DNA, the CDR3 is TGTGCCAGCACCACAGGGGGCACGAGCACTGAAGCTTTCTTT.

The rearrangement links TRBV24-1 to TRBJ1-3; D is unclear. The CDR3 totals 16 residues. V was clipped by 4 bases and J by 4 bases, with 16 bases between them. Germline CDR1 and CDR2: KGHDR and SFDVKD. The CDR3 sequence is CATSDPGPESGNTIYF. DNA for the CDR3: TGTGCCACCAGTGACCCCGGACCCGAAAGCGGAAACACCATATATTTT.

The chain employs TRBV12-3 or TRBV12-4 and TRBJ2-7, with a weak D call TRBD1 (5 bases). V shed 7 bases and J shed 0 bases, with 13 bases lying between them. There are 14 residues in the CDR3. The CDR3 reads CASTHWTTSYEQYF. The CDR3 DNA sequence: TGTGCCAGCACCCACTGGACAACCTCCTACGAGCAGTACTTC.

The chain is built from TRBV20-1 and TRBJ2-1; TRBD2 is a possible D gene (7 bases). The CDR3 sequence is 16 residues long. Between the trimmed V and J ends, which lost 5 bases and 0 bases, there was a span of 17 bases. CDR1 DFQATT and CDR2 SNEGSKA come from the germline V gene (reference sequence). The CDR3 nucleotides read TGCAGTGCTCCTTTGGCGGGGGCCGGCTCCTACAATGAGCAGTTCTTC. Translation: CSAPLAGAGSYNEQFF.

This clonotype has only a few counts. This chain uses TRBV4-1 with TRBJ2-7; D is unresolved. CDR3 length: 13 residues. Trimming removed 2 bases at V and 6 bases at J, with 11 bases between. Looked up from germline, CDR1 is MGHRA and CDR2 is YSYEKL. The CDR3 sequence: CASSQTDYSEQYF. CDR3 nucleotides: TGCGCCAGCAGCCAAACGGATTATAGCGAGCAGTACTTC.

V usage is TRBV4-1 and J usage is TRBJ2-3, with 13 bases lining up with TRBD2. Germline CDR1 and CDR2: MGHRA and YSYEKL. The CDR3 sequence is 21 residues long. The V gene end was trimmed by 1 base and the J gene end by 2 bases; junction bases not matched to a gene: 15. The CDR3 nucleotides are TGCGCCAGCAGCCAAGTTAGGACTAGCGGGGGTGGAACGGGTTTCACAGATACGCAGTATTTT. This gives the protein CASSQVRTSGGGTGFTDTQYF.

This chain links TRBV10-3 with TRBJ1-1, with a possible D match to TRBD1 (6 bases). Trimming cost V 6 bases and J 2 bases, with 16 bases left between them. This CDR3 spans 15 amino acids. Germline V gene lookup returns CDR1 ENHRY and CDR2 SYGVKD. CDR3 in amino acids: CAIRASGQLNTEAFF. The CDR3 DNA reads as TGTGCCATCAGAGCCTCCGGACAGCTAAACACTGAAGCTTTCTTT.

This clonotype was found a few times. This chain links TRBV6-5 with TRBJ2-1; no reliable D call. CDR3 size: 16 residues. Per the germline V gene, CDR1 is MNHEY and CDR2 is SVGAGI. V was trimmed by 2 bases and J by 0 bases, leaving 11 bases between them. This CDR3 reads CASSYAGVGSYNEQFF. CDR3 nucleotides: TGTGCCAGCAGTTACGCCGGCGTGGGCTCCTACAATGAGCAGTTCTTC.